This T cell receptor beta chain was captured by sequencing in a study of vaccination effects on CD4 cells after COVID-19 (dated by TCRdb to 2022 to 2024). Study-level background: Participants received two doses of either the BNT162b2 or the mRNA-1273 mRNA SARS-CoV-2 vaccine. The study compared SARS-CoV-2 spike-specific CD4+ TCR repertoires before and after mRNA vaccination in COVID-19 convalescent patients and infection-naive vaccine recipients. A total of more than 8 COVID-19 convalescent patients and a handful of SARS-CoV-2-naive healthy vaccine recipients were included in the full study. Cultures from other donors in the study were sequenced with the Oncomine TCR Beta short-read assay on an Illumina iSeq 100.

The paper's findings and limits, for the study overall: Limitations of the study were the small number of convalescent patients and the absence of early post-infection timepoints. Clones induced by infection and clones induced by vaccination both contracted markedly at late timepoints after vaccination, which fits with T cell responses waning over time. Among healthy vaccine recipients, nearly all vaccine-induced clones were SARS-CoV-2 mono-reactive, and only 1 of 255 was cross-reactive with common cold coronaviruses.

Concerning this clone itself: What this receptor recognizes is not known. The sample holds no much larger clone one base away, and base qualities are not on file.

The library relied on the immunoSEQ multiplex PCR assay. DNA from the cultured and isolated CD4+ T cells underwent TCR beta CDR3 sequencing. The study's own analysis went as follows. The analysis removed non-productive TCR sequences, trimmed reads to the CDR3 region, and retained only CDR3s that were 7 or more amino acids long. The MANAFEST web app was used to pick out antigen-specific clonotypes by comparing their expansion in peptide wells with that in reference cultures. To count as positive, a clone had to show expansion at FDR<0.05 compared with the reference and with all other wells, an odds ratio above 5, and a frequency above 0.1% in two replicate wells. A clonotype was defined as cross-reactive if the clonotype was significantly expanded both in SARS-CoV-2 spike wells and in at least one common cold coronavirus spike condition. CDR3 similarity was assessed by Levenshtein distance using the stringdist R package, and unrooted trees were constructed with ape in R 3.6.1. TCRdb retrieved this table from immuneACCESS and kept in-frame rearrangements only. Not all clones are present; in checked studies, unresolved V genes account for under half, and no reason is known for the remainder. V, J and clone size reflect that table, while D and trimming were determined from the DNA. The sample table contains 55,000 to 70,000 clones; only one count was recorded for 81% of them. Together, the top ten hold under 3% of the sample.

The CDR3 has 15 amino acids, counting the end cysteine and phenylalanine. The kept DNA is CDR3 alone, 45 bases in frame from the first base. The germline V gene yields SNHLY for CDR1 and FYNNEI for CDR2. V loses 6 bases, J loses 1 base, and the germline ends lie 14 bases apart. In the ViraFEST assay, PBMC were stimulated with viral peptide pools, and TCR sequencing was then used to find antigen-specific CD4+ T cell clonotypes based on their expansion. After roughly 11 days of culture, CD4+ T cells were isolated with the EasySep CD4+ T cell isolation kit. Healthy vaccine recipients had no prior SARS-CoV-2 infection, confirmed by negative nucleocapsid antibodies before and after vaccination. Some 2 million PBMC per well were cultured with around 9.8 ug/ml peptides in IMDM containing around 5% human AB serum, about 9 IU/ml IL-2 and gentamicin. On days 3 and 7, half of the culture medium was replaced with fresh IL-2-containing medium. Each peptide stimulation condition was cultured in triplicate wells unless otherwise noted. Using Ficoll-Paque Plus gradient centrifugation, PBMC were separated from whole blood and then either used fresh or cryopreserved at -140C. The spike proteins of SARS-CoV-2 and of the common cold coronaviruses HCoV-NL63, HCoV-OC43 and HCoV-229E were spanned by overlapping peptide pools. Genomic DNA was extracted from cultured CD4+ T cells with the QIAamp micro DNA kit.

The chain is encoded by TRBV2 joined to TRBJ2-3, with the D gene tentatively TRBD1 or TRBD2, based on 6 matching bases in each. This sequence originates from a human donor who received a COVID-19 vaccine. This specimen consisted of CD4+ T cells from PBMCs cultured with HCoV-229E spike peptides, obtained before COVID-19 vaccination. The intended sense of this specimen's cell subset or site label: HCoV-229E spike overlapping peptide pool stimulation. The CDR3 region reads CASSLQGGGTDTQYF. Here is the DNA: TGTGCCAGCAGCTTACAGGGCGGGGGCACAGATACGCAGTATTTT. With the rest looked up from the reference TRBV2 and TRBJ2-3 genes rather than sequenced, the full variable domain is EPEVTQTPSHQVTQMGQEVILRCVPISNHLYFYWYRQILGQKVEFLVSFYNNEISEKSEIFDDQFSVERPDGSNFTLKIRSTKLEDSAMYFCASSLQGGGTDTQYFGPGTRLTVL.